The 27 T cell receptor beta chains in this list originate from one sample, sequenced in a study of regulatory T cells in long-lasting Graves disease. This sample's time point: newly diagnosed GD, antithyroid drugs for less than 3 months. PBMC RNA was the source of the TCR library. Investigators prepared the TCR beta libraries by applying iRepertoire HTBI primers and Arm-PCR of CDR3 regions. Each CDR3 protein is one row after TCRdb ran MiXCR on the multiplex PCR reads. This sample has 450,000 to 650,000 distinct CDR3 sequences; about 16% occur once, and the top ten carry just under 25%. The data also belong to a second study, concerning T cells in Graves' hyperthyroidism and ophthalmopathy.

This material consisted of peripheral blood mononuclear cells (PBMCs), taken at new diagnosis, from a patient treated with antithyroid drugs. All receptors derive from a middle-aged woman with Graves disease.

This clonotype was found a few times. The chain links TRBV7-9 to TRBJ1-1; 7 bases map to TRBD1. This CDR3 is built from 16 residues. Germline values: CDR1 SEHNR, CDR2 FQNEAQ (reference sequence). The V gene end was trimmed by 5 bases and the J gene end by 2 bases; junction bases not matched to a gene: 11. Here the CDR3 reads CASSPSGTEINTEAFF. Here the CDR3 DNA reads TGTGCCAGCAGCCCAAGCGGGACAGAGATTAACACTGAAGCTTTCTTT.

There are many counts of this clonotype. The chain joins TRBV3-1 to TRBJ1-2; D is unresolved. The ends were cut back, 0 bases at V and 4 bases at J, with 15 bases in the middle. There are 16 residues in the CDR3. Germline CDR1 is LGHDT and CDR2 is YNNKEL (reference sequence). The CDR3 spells CASSQDAIRRSYGYTF. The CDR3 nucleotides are TGTGCCAGCAGCCAAGACGCTATTCGTAGGTCCTATGGCTACACCTTC.

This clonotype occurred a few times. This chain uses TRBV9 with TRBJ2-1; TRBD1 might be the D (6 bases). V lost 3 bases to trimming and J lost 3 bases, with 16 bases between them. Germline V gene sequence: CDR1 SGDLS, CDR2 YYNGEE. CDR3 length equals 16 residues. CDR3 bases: TGTGCCAGCAGCGAGGGGGTCTCTTTGCTCTACAATGAGCAGTTCTTC. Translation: CASSEGVSLLYNEQFF.

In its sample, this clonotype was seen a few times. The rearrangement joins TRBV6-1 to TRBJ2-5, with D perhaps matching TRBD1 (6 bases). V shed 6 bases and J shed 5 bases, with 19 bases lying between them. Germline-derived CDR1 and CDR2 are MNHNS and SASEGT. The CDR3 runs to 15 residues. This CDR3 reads CASSLTGPQSETQYF. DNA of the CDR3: TGTGCCAGCAGCCTTACAGGGCCACAGAGCGAGACCCAGTACTTC.

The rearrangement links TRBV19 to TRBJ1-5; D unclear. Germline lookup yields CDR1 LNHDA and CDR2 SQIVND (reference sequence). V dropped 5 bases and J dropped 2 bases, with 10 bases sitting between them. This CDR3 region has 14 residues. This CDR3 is CASSPIRGNQPQHF. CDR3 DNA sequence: TGTGCCAGTAGTCCCATTAGGGGCAATCAGCCCCAGCATTTT.

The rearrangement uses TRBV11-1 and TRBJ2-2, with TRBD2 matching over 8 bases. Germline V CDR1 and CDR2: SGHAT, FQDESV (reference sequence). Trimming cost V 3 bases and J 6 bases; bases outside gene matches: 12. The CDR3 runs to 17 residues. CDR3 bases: TGTGCCAGCAGCTTTTATAAAGCGGGGGCCCAGGCCGGGGAGCTGTTTTTT. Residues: CASSFYKAGAQAGELFF.

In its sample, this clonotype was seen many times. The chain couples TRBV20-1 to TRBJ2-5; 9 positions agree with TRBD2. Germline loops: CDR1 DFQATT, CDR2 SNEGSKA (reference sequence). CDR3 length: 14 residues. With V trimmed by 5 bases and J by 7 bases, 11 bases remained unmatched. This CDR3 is CSASPPAGGPTQYF. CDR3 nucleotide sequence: TGCAGTGCTTCCCCCCCAGCGGGGGGACCGACCCAGTACTTC.

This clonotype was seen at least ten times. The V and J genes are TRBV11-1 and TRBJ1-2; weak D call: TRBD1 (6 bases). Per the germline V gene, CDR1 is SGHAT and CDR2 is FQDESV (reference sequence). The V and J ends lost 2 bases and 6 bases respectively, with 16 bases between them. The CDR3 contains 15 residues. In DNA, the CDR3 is TGTGCCAGCAGCTTATACTCCGGGGGCGCAGATGGCTACACCTTC. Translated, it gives CASSLYSGGADGYTF.

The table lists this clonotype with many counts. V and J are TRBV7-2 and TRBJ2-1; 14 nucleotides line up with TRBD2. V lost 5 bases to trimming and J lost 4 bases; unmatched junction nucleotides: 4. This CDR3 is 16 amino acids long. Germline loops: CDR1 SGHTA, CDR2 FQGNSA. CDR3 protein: CASSLRLAGGYNEQFF. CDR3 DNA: TGTGCCAGCAGCCTTCGACTAGCGGGGGGGTACAATGAGCAGTTCTTC.

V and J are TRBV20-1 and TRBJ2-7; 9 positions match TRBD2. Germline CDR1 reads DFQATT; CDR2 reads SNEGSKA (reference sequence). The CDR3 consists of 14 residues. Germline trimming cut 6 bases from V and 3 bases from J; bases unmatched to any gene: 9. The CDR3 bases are TGCAGTGCACGTATAGCGGGGGCCCGCTACGAGCAGTACTTC. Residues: CSARIAGARYEQYF.

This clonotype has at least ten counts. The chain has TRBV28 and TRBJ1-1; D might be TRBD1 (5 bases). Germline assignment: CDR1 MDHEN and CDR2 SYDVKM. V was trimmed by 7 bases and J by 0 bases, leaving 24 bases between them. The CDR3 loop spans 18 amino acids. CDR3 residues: CASNKAVGRGLMNTEAFF. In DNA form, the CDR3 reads TGTGCCAGCAACAAAGCAGTCGGGCGGGGCCTCATGAACACTGAAGCTTTCTTT.

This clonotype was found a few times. CDR3 protein: CASRGEGGTDTQYF. CDR3 bases: TGTGCCAGCAGGGGAGAGGGGGGGACAGATACGCAGTATTTT. V usage is TRBV6-1 and J usage is TRBJ2-3; possible D gene TRBD2, 7 bases. Germline V gives CDR1 MNHNS, CDR2 SASEGT. Trimming left V 6 bases short and J 3 bases short, with 13 bases between. The CDR3 consists of 14 residues.

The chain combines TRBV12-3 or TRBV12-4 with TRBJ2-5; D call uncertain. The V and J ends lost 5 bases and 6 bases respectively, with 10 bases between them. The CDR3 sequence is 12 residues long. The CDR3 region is CASSQDVKTQYF. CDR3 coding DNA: TGTGCCAGCAGTCAGGATGTAAAGACCCAGTACTTC.

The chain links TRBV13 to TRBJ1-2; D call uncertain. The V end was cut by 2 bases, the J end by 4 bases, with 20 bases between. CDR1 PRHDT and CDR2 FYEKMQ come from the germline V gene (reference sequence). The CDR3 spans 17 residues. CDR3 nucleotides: TGTGCCAGCAGCTTACTCAGCGCGAAAAGCGGGTCCTATGGCTACACCTTC. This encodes CASSLLSAKSGSYGYTF. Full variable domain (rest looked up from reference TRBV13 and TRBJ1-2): AAGVIQSPRHLIKEKRETATLKCYPIPRHDTVYWYQQGPGQDPQFLISFYEKMQSDKGSIPDRFSAQQFSDYHSELNMSSLELGDSALYFCASSLLSAKSGSYGYTFGSGTRLTVV.

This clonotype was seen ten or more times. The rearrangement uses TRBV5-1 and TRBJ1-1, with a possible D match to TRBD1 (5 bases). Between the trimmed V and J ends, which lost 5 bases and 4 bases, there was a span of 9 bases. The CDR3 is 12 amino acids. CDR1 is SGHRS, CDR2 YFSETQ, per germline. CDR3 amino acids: CASRRDSTEAFF. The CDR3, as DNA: TGCGCCAGCAGGAGAGACAGCACTGAAGCTTTCTTT. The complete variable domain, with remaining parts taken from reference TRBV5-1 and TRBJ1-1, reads KAGVTQTPRYLIKTRGQQVTLSCSPISGHRSVSWYQQTPGQGLQFLFEYFSETQRNKGNFPGRFSGRQFSNSRSEMNVSTLELGDSALYLCASRRDSTEAFFGQGTRLTVV.

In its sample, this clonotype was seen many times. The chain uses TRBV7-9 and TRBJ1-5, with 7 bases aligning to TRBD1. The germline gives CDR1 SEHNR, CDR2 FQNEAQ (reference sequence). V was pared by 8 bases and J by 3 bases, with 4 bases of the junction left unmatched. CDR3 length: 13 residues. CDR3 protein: CASQEGANQPQHF. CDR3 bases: TGTGCCAGCCAGGAGGGGGCCAATCAGCCCCAGCATTTT.

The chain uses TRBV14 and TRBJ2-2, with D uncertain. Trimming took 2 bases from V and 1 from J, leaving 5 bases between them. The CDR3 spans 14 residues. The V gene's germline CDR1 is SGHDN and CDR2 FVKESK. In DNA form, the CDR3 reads TGTGCCAGCAGCCAACTGGGGAACACCGGGGAGCTGTTTTTT. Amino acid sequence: CASSQLGNTGELFF.

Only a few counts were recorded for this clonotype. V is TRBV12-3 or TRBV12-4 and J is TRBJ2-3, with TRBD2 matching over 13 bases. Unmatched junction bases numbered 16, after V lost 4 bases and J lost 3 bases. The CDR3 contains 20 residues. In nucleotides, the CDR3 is TGTGCCAGCAGTTCTCGTAGAACTTCGGGACTAGCGGGGAAAACAGATACGCAGTATTTT. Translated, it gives CASSSRRTSGLAGKTDTQYF.

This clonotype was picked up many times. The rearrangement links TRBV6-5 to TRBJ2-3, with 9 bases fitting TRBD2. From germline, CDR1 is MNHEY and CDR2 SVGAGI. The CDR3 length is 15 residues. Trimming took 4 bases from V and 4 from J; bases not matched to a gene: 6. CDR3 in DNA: TGTGCCAGCAGTTTGCGCGGGGGGGCCTCAGATACGCAGTATTTT. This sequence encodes CASSLRGGASDTQYF.

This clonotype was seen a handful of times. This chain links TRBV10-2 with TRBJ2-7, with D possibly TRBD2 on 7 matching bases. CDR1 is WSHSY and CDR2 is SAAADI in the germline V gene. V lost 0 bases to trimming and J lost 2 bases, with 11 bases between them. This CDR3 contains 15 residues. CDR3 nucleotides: TGCGCCAGCAGTGAGTCCCGGGGGGCTACCTACGAGCAGTACTTC. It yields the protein CASSESRGATYEQYF.

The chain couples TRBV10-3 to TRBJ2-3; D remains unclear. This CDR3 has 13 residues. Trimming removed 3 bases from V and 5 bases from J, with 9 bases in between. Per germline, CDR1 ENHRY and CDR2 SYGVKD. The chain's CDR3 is CAISERYGDTQYF. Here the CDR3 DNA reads TGTGCCATCAGTGAAAGGTATGGAGATACGCAGTATTTT.

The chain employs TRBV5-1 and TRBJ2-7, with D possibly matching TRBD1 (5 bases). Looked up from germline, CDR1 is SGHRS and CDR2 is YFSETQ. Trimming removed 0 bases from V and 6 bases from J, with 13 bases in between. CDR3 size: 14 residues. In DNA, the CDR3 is TGCGCCAGCAGCTTGGGCAGGGTAAGCTGCGAGCAGTACTTC. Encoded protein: CASSLGRVSCEQYF.

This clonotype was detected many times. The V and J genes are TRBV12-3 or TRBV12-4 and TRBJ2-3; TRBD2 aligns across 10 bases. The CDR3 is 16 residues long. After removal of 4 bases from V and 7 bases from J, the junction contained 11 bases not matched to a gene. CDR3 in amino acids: CASSSPSSGGGYTQYF. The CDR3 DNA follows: TGTGCCAGCAGTTCCCCTTCTAGCGGGGGTGGTTATACGCAGTATTTT.

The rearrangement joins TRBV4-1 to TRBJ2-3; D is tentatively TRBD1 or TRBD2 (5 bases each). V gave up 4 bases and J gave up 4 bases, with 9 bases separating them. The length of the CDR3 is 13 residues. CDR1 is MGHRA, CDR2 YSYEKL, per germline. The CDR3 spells CASSLVGPDTQYF. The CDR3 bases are TGCGCCAGCAGCCTGGTGGGACCAGATACGCAGTATTTT.

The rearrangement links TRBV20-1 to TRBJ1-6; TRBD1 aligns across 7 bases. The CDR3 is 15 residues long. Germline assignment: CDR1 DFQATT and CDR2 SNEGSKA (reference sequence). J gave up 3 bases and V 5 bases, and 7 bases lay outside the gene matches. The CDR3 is CSAHTRDSYNSPLHF. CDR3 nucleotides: TGCAGTGCTCATACTCGGGACAGCTATAATTCACCCCTCCACTTT.

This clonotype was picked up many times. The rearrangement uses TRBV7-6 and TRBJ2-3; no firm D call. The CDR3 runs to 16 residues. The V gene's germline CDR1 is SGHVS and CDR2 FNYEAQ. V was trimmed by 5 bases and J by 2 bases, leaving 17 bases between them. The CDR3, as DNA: TGTGCCAGCAGCACCCATGAGAGTCGCCCCACAGATACGCAGTATTTT. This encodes CASSTHESRPTDTQYF.

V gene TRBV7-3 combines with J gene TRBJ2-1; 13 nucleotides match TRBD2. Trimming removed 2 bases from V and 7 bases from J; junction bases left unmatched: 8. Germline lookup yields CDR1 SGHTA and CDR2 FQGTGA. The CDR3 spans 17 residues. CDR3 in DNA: TGTGCCAGCAGCTTAGGACTAGCGGGGGTTATGGGGAATGAGCAGTTCTTC. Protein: CASSLGLAGVMGNEQFF.